The TCR beta chain under discussion was sequenced for a study of blood T cell repertoires in COVID-19. Study background: Samples taken during acute and convalescent COVID-19 were collected in the United States, Italy and Spain.

The length of the CDR3 is 11 residues. Per germline, CDR1 WSHSY and CDR2 SAAADI. V was clipped by 0 bases and J by 11 bases, with 7 bases between them. The method was immunoSEQ multiplex PCR; TCRdb's version includes in-frame clones alone and lacks a portion of them. The repertoire consists of approximately 70,000 clones, with about nine tenths occurring once and the leading ten covering 5.1%. This clonotype was obtained from a human donor in a cohort sampled during active COVID-19. V usage is TRBV10-2 and J usage is TRBJ1-1, with D unresolved. Sequenced input: peripheral blood. The CDR3 region has the DNA TGCGCCAGCAGTGAGTCGACTCGGGCTTTCTTT. This gives the protein CASSESTRAFF.